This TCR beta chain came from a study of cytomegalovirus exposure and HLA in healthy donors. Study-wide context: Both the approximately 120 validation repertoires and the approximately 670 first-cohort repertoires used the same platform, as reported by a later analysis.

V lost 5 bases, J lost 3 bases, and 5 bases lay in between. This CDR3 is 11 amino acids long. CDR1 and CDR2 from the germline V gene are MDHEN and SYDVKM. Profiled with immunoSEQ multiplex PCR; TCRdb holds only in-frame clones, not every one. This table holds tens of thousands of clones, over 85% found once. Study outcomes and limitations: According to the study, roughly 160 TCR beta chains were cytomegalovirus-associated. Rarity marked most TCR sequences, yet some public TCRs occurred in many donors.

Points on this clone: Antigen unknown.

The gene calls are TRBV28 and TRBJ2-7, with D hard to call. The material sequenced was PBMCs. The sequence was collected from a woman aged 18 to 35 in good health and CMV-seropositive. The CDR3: CASSRSYEQYF. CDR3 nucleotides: TGTGCCAGCAGTAGGAGCTACGAGCAGTACTTC.